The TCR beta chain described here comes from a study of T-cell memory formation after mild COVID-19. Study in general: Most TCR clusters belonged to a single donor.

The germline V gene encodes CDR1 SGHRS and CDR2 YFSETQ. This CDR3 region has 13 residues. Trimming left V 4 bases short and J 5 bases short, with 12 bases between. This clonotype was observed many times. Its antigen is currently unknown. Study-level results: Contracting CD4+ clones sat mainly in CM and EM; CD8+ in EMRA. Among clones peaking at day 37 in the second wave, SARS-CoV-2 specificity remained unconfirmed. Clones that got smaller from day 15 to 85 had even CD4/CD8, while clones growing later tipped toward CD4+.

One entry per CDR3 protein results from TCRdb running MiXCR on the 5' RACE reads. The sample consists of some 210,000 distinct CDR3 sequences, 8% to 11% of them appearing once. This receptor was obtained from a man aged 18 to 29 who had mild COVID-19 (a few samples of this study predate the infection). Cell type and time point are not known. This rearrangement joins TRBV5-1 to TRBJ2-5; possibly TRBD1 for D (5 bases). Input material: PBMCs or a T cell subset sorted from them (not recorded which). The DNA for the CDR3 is TGCGCCAGCAGCGGCAGATGGGGCGAGACCCAGTACTTC. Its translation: CASSGRWGETQYF.